One sample yielded the 23 T cell receptor beta chains listed below, sequenced in a study of blood T cell repertoires in COVID-19. Using immunoSEQ multiplex PCR, the repertoire was profiled, and TCRdb retains in-frame clones only, with some absent. The sample lists approximately 35,000 clones, roughly 90% occurring once. Sequencing was carried out using peripheral blood. All receptors derive from a human donor in a cohort sampled during active COVID-19.

The chain joins TRBV7-3 to TRBJ1-2; D might be TRBD1 (5 bases). There are 14 residues in the CDR3. CDR1 SGHTA and CDR2 FQGTGA come from the germline V gene. The V end was cut by 3 bases, the J end by 3 bases, with 11 bases between. The CDR3 here is CASSLGQTDYGYTF. The CDR3 DNA follows: TGTGCCAGCAGCTTGGGGCAGACGGACTATGGCTACACCTTC. Looking up the rest from reference TRBV7-3 and TRBJ1-2 gives the full variable domain: GAGVSQTPSNKVTEKGKYVELRCDPISGHTALYWYRQSLGQGPEFLIYFQGTGAADDSGLPNDRFFAVRPEGSVSTLKIQRTERGDSAVYLCASSLGQTDYGYTFGSGTRLTVV.

V is TRBV5-4 and J is TRBJ2-1; 9 nucleotides match TRBD2. The trim removed 0 bases at V and 6 bases at J, leaving 10 bases unmatched. Per germline, CDR1 SGHNT and CDR2 YYREEE (reference sequence). The CDR3 loop spans 17 amino acids. CDR3 residues: CASSLVALAGIVNEQFF. The CDR3, as DNA: TGTGCCAGCAGCTTGGTCGCCCTAGCGGGGATAGTCAATGAGCAGTTCTTC. Based on the CDR3 plus reference TRBV5-4 and TRBJ2-1, the full variable domain is ETGVTQSPTHLIKTRGQQVTLRCSSQSGHNTVSWYQQALGQGPQFIFQYYREEENGRGNFPPRFSGLQFPNYSSELNVNALELDDSALYLCASSLVALAGIVNEQFFGPGTRLTVL.

CDR3 nucleotide sequence: TGTGCCACCCGGGGTGGGGGGAGAGGAACAGATACGCAGTATTTT. It specifies CATRGGGRGTDTQYF. The genes are TRBV3-1 (or the pseudogene TRBV3-2) and TRBJ2-3, with a tentative D call TRBD2 (6 bases). Trimming cost V 10 bases and J 3 bases, with 20 bases left between them. The CDR3 spans 15 residues. In germline, CDR1 is LGHDT, CDR2 YNNKEL (reference sequence).

This chain links TRBV12-3 or TRBV12-4 with TRBJ1-2, with D possibly TRBD1 on 6 matching bases. Trimming took 2 bases from V and 3 from J, leaving 7 bases between them. The CDR3 covers 13 residues. CDR3 DNA sequence: TGTGCCAGCAGTTTAAGACAGGACTATGGCTACACCTTC. Translation: CASSLRQDYGYTF.

The chain has TRBV4-1 and TRBJ2-7; possibly TRBD1 for D (6 bases). Germline V gene lookup returns CDR1 MGHRA and CDR2 YSYEKL. CDR3 length: 16 residues. Trimming pared 4 bases from V and 2 bases from J, leaving 18 bases between. Written as DNA, the CDR3 is TGCGCCAGCAGCCCGACGCAGGGGCTAGCCGCCTACGAGCAGTACTTC. This gives the protein CASSPTQGLAAYEQYF.

There are a few counts of this clone. The chain carries TRBV5-4 and TRBJ1-2; no reliable D call. Deletions cut 0 bases from V and 2 bases from J, with 11 bases between. Per the germline V gene, CDR1 is SGHNT and CDR2 is YYREEE (reference sequence). There are 15 residues in the CDR3. CDR3 DNA: TGTGCCAGCAGCTTGGCCGGAACGGAGAACTATGGCTACACCTTC. It codes for CASSLAGTENYGYTF.

This clone was found a few times. The genes are TRBV2 and TRBJ1-5; 9 bases map to TRBD1. CDR1 SNHLY and CDR2 FYNNEI come from the germline V gene. Unmatched junction bases numbered 9, after V lost 4 bases and J lost 2 bases. This CDR3 contains 17 residues. Here the CDR3 reads CASSGGQGRLGNQPQHF. In DNA form, the CDR3 reads TGTGCCAGCAGTGGGGGACAGGGTAGATTGGGCAATCAGCCCCAGCATTTT.

The rearrangement uses TRBV30 and TRBJ1-4; no firm D call. Germline CDR1 is GTSNPN and CDR2 is SVGIG (reference sequence). The CDR3 length is 14 residues. Trimming took 0 bases from V and 5 from J, leaving 10 bases between them. In DNA, the CDR3 is TGTGCCTGGAGTGTATCGCTAGGAAATGAAAAACTGTTTTTT. Translation gives CAWSVSLGNEKLFF. The full variable domain, its missing parts supplied by reference TRBV30 and TRBJ1-4, is SQTIHQWPATLVQPVGSPLSLECTVEGTSNPNLYWYRQAAGRGLQLLFYSVGIGQISSEVPQNLSASRPQDRQFILSSKKLLLSDSGFYLCAWSVSLGNEKLFFGSGTQLSVL.

The chain employs TRBV7-3 and TRBJ2-1, with D possibly matching TRBD2 (6 bases). This CDR3 region has 16 residues. Trimming stripped 2 bases from V and 0 bases from J, with 11 bases between. The germline CDR1 and CDR2 sequences are SGHTA and FQGTGA. CDR3 DNA sequence: TGTGCCAGCAGCTTATTTGCGGGATACTCCTACAATGAGCAGTTCTTC. Residues: CASSLFAGYSYNEQFF.

This clone was detected only once. The rearrangement links TRBV27 to TRBJ2-1, with TRBD2 matching over 9 bases. V shed 2 bases, J shed 4 bases, and the junction held 15 bases outside the gene matches. Germline V lookup: CDR1 MNHEY, CDR2 SMNVEV (reference sequence). The CDR3 contains 19 residues. CDR3 protein: CASSLLMLAGKGGYNEQFF. The DNA for the CDR3 is TGTGCCAGCAGTTTACTGATGCTAGCGGGGAAAGGCGGATACAATGAGCAGTTCTTC.

The V gene is TRBV19, the J gene TRBJ2-1; the match to TRBD2 covers 10 bases. Germline V gene lookup returns CDR1 LNHDA and CDR2 SQIVND (reference sequence). This CDR3 is 15 amino acids long. V gave up 6 bases and J gave up 4 bases; unmatched junction bases: 6. In nucleotides, the CDR3 is TGTGCCAGTAGACGGACTAGCGGAGATTACAATGAGCAGTTCTTC. It is translated as CASRRTSGDYNEQFF.

The genes are TRBV9 and TRBJ1-2; 8 positions agree with TRBD1. Germline V CDR1 and CDR2: SGDLS, YYNGEE. CDR3 size: 14 residues. J gave up 7 bases and V 4 bases, and 9 bases lay outside the gene matches. The CDR3 nucleotides read TGTGCCAGCAGCACTCCAGGGGGCGGCGGTGGCTACACCTTC. Encoded protein: CASSTPGGGGGYTF.

The table lists this clone with a few counts. V usage is TRBV7-2 and J usage is TRBJ1-1, with a weak D call TRBD1 (5 bases). Germline V gives CDR1 SGHTA, CDR2 FQGNSA. The ends were cut back, 4 bases at V and 1 base at J, with 16 bases in the middle. The length of the CDR3 is 16 residues. The CDR3 nucleotides are TGTGCCAGCAGCTCCGGACAACAGGCCCCGAACACTGAAGCTTTCTTT. As protein: CASSSGQQAPNTEAFF.

The chain employs TRBV11-2 and TRBJ2-5; 8 nucleotides line up with TRBD2. The CDR3 spans 15 residues. Germline assignment: CDR1 SGHAT and CDR2 FQNNGV. Trimming removed 1 base from V and 4 bases from J; junction bases left unmatched: 5. CDR3 sequence: CASSLGAGGGETQYF. Here the CDR3 DNA reads TGTGCCAGCAGCTTAGGGGCGGGAGGAGGAGAGACCCAGTACTTC.

The chain employs TRBV29-1 and TRBJ2-1; 9 nucleotides match TRBD2. The germline CDR1 and CDR2 sequences are SQVTM and ANQGSEA. The V and J ends lost 3 bases and 10 bases, in that order; junction bases with no gene match: 10. The CDR3 extends over 14 amino acids. CDR3 amino acids: CSVDNIAGAPEQFF. CDR3 in DNA: TGCAGCGTTGATAATATAGCGGGAGCACCCGAGCAGTTCTTC.

V usage is TRBV4-1 and J usage is TRBJ2-5, with a tentative D call TRBD1 (5 bases). The CDR3 covers 17 residues. Germline-derived CDR1 and CDR2 are MGHRA and YSYEKL. Between the trimmed V and J ends, which lost 0 bases and 4 bases, there was a span of 18 bases. CDR3 sequence reads: CASSQDGWGGEGETQYF. The CDR3 DNA reads as TGCGCCAGCAGCCAAGATGGGTGGGGCGGCGAAGGAGAGACCCAGTACTTC.

The rearrangement joins TRBV30 to TRBJ2-7; 10 nucleotides match TRBD2. This CDR3 comprises 16 residues. J gave up 4 bases and V 0 bases, and 9 bases lay outside the gene matches. In germline, CDR1 is GTSNPN, CDR2 SVGIG (reference sequence). The CDR3 region is CAWSVRPAGGPYEQYF. In DNA form, the CDR3 reads TGTGCCTGGAGTGTACGGCCAGCGGGAGGGCCTTACGAGCAGTACTTC.

The rearrangement joins TRBV30 to TRBJ1-3; TRBD1 is a possible D gene (6 bases). The CDR3 spans 16 residues. Per germline, CDR1 GTSNPN and CDR2 SVGIG (reference sequence). The V end was cut by 1 base, the J end by 0 bases, with 13 bases between. CDR3 in amino acids: CAWSAGHTFSGNTIYF. CDR3 in DNA: TGTGCCTGGAGTGCGGGACATACATTCTCTGGAAACACCATATATTTT.

This clone was seen just once. The rearrangement uses TRBV28 and TRBJ1-6, with D perhaps matching TRBD1 (6 bases). CDR1 and CDR2 (germline): MDHEN, SYDVKM. The CDR3 is made up of 13 amino acids. V was shortened by 5 bases and J by 6 bases, with 8 bases between the two germline ends. CDR3 sequence reads: CASSADSNSPLHF. The CDR3 DNA sequence: TGTGCCAGCAGTGCGGACAGTAATTCACCCCTCCACTTT.

The gene calls are TRBV28 and TRBJ1-5; TRBD1 agrees at 8 bases. Per germline, CDR1 MDHEN and CDR2 SYDVKM. The CDR3 contains 15 residues. V gave up 3 bases and J gave up 8 bases; unmatched junction bases: 9. The CDR3 sequence is CASSLATGVVEPQHF. CDR3 DNA: TGTGCCAGCAGTTTGGCGACAGGGGTTGTCGAGCCCCAGCATTTT. Filled out from reference TRBV28 and TRBJ1-5, the complete variable domain reads DVKVTQSSRYLVKRTGEKVFLECVQDMDHENMFWYRQDPGLGLRLIYFSYDVKMKEKGDIPEGYSVSREKKERFSLILESASTNQTSMYLCASSLATGVVEPQHFGDGTRLSIL.

This clone was observed a single time. This chain uses TRBV11-3 with TRBJ2-1; 8 bases match TRBD1. The CDR3 has 14 amino acids. In germline, CDR1 is SGHNT, CDR2 YENEEA. V trimming: 5 bases; J trimming: 6 bases; junction bases outside the gene matches: 6. CDR3 loop: CASSQGAFGNEQFF. CDR3 nucleotide sequence: TGTGCCAGCAGCCAGGGGGCGTTTGGCAATGAGCAGTTCTTC.

The chain has TRBV28 and TRBJ1-1; possible D gene TRBD1, 5 bases. V was trimmed by 5 bases and J by 0 bases, leaving 7 bases between them. Germline V gene sequence: CDR1 MDHEN, CDR2 SYDVKM. The CDR3 sequence is 13 residues long. CDR3 nucleotide sequence: TGTGCCAGCAGTGGGACTGTGAACACTGAAGCTTTCTTT. Its protein product is CASSGTVNTEAFF.

V usage is TRBV3-1 (or the pseudogene TRBV3-2) and J usage is TRBJ2-7, with a possible D match to TRBD1 (5 bases). Trimming took off 4 bases at V and 6 bases at J, with 16 bases between the two ends. This CDR3 has 14 amino acids. The germline V gene encodes CDR1 LGHDT and CDR2 YNNKEL (reference sequence). The CDR3 loop reads CASSRTLPLSEQYF. In DNA, the CDR3 is TGTGCCAGCAGCCGGACACTGCCCCTCTCCGAGCAGTACTTC.